This entry features one T cell receptor beta chain sequence. Its antigen is still unknown. This sample was taken from a study of cytomegalovirus exposure and HLA in healthy donors. Study findings and constraints: Prior analysis indicated that the majority of TCR beta V segments exhibited productivity approximately 87% or approximately 30% of the time.

The PCR contained 60 Vbeta and 13 Jbeta primers. Method: immunoSEQ multiplex PCR; TCRdb's copy keeps in-frame clones and lacks some. The data show about 190,000 clones, with over 70% seen just once and approximately 2.8% held by the top ten. Germline V CDR1 and CDR2: DFQATT, SNEGSKA (reference sequence). This CDR3 has 11 residues. V lost 3 bases, J lost 4 bases, and 6 bases lay in between. This chain joins TRBV20-1 and TRBJ2-5, with unresolved D. The sequencing sample was made of PBMCs. The sequence was obtained from a woman aged 25 to 39 in good health and CMV-seropositive. The CDR3 sequence: CSASGSETQYF. As DNA, the CDR3 is TGCAGTGCTAGCGGGTCAGAGACCCAGTACTTC.